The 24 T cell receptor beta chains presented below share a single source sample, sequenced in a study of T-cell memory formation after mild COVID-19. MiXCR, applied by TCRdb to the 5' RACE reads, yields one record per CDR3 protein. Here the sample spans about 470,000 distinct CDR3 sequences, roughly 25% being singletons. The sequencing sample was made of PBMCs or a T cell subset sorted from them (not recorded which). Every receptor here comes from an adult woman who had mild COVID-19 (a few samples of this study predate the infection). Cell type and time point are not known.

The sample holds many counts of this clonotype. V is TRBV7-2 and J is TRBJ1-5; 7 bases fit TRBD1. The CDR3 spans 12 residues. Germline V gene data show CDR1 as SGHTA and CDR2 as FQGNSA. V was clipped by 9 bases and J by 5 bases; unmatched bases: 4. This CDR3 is CASRQGDQPQHF. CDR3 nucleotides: TGTGCCAGTAGACAGGGTGATCAGCCCCAGCATTTT.

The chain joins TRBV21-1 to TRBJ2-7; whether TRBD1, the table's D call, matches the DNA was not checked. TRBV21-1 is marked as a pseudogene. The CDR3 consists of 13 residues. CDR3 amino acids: CANSGTGPYEQYF. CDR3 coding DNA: TGTGCCAACTCCGGGACAGGGCCCTACGAGCAGTACTTC.

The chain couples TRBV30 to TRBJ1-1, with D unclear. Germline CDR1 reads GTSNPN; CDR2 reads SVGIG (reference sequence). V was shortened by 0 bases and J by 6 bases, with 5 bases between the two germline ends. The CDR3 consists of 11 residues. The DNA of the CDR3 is TGTGCCTGGAGTGTTGGGGCTGAAGCTTTCTTT. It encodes CAWSVGAEAFF.

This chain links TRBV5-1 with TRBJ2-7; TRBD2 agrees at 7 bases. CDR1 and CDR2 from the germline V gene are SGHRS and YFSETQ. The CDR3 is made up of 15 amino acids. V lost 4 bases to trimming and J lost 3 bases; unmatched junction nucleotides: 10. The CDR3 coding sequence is TGCGCCAGCAGCCCACCCTTGGGAGGGGACTACGAGCAGTACTTC. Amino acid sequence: CASSPPLGGDYEQYF. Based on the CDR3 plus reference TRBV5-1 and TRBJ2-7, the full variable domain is KAGVTQTPRYLIKTRGQQVTLSCSPISGHRSVSWYQQTPGQGLQFLFEYFSETQRNKGNFPGRFSGRQFSNSRSEMNVSTLELGDSALYLCASSPPLGGDYEQYFGPGTRLTVT.

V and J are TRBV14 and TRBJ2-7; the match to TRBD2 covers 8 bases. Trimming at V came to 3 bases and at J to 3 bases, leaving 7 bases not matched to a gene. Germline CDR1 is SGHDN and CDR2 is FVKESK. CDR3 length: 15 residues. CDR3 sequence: CASSHSPRGVYEQYF. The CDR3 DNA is TGTGCCAGCAGCCACTCCCCGCGGGGGGTCTACGAGCAGTACTTC.

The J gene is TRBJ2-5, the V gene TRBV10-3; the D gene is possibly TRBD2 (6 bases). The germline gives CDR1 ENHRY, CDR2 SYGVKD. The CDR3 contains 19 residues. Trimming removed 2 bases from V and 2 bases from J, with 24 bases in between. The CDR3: CAISEMIGVGGAGQETQYF. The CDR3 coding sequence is TGTGCCATCAGTGAGATGATCGGTGTTGGGGGAGCGGGTCAAGAGACCCAGTACTTC.

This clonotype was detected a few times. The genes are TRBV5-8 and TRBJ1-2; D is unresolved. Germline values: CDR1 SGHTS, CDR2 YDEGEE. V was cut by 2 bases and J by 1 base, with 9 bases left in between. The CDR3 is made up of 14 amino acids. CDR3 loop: CASSLGGYNYGYTF. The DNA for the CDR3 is TGTGCCAGCAGCTTAGGTGGCTATAACTATGGCTACACCTTC.

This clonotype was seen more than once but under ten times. CDR3 region: CASSSPRGWETQYF. CDR3 DNA sequence: TGTGCCAGCAGCTCCCCTAGGGGTTGGGAGACCCAGTACTTC. The V call is TRBV5-6, the J call TRBJ2-5, with D perhaps matching TRBD1 (5 bases). The CDR3 covers 14 residues. From germline, CDR1 is SGHDT and CDR2 YYEEEE. With 3 bases removed from V and 5 bases from J, the gap between germline ends came to 14 bases.

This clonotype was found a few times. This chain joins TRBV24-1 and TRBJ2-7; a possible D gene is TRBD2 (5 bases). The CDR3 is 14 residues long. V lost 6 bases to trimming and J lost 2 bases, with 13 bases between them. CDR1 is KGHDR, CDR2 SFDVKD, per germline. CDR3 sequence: CATSNAGPPYEQYF. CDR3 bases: TGTGCCACCAGTAACGCGGGTCCCCCCTACGAGCAGTACTTC.

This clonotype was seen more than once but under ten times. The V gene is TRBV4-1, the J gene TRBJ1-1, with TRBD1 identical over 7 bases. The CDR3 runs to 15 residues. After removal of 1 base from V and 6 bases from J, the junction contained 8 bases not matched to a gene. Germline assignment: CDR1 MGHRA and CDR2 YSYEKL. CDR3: CASSQGEGRGAEAFF. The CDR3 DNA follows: TGCGCCAGCAGCCAAGGAGAGGGCAGGGGGGCTGAAGCTTTCTTT.

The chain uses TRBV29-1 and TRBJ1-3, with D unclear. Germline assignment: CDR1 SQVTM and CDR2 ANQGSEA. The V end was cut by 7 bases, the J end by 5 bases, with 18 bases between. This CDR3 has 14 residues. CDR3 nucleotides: TGCAGCGGCATGGGCGGAAAGCGAAGAAACACCATATATTTT. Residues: CSGMGGKRRNTIYF.

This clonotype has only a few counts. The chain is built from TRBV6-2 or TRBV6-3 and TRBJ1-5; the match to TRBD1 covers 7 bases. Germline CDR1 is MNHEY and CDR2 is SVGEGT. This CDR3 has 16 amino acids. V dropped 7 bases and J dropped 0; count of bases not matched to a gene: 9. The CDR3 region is CASTRQGSNSNQPQHF. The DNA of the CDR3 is TGTGCCAGCACTAGACAGGGTTCAAATAGCAATCAGCCCCAGCATTTT.

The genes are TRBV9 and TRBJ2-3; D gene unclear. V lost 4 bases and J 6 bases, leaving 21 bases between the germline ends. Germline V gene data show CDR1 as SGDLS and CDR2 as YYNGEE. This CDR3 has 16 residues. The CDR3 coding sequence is TGTGCCAGCAGCTCACGCGGACCAATCGGCCTGGATACGCAGTATTTT. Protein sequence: CASSSRGPIGLDTQYF. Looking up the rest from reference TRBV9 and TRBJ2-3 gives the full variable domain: DSGVTQTPKHLITATGQRVTLRCSPRSGDLSVYWYQQSLDQGLQFLIQYYNGEERAKGNILERFSAQQFPDLHSELNLSSLELGDSALYFCASSSRGPIGLDTQYFGPGTRLTVL.

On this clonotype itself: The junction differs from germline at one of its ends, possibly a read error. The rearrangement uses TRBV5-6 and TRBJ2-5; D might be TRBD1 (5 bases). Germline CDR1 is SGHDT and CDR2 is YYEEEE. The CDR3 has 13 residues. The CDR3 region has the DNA TGTGCAAGCAGCTTTGACAGCGAAGAGACCCAGTACTTC. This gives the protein CASSFDSEETQYF.

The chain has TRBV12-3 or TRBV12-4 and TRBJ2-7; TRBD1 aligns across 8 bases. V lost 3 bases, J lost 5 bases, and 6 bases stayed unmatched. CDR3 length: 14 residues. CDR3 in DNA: TGTGCCAGCAGTTTGGTTCAGGGGGCTAACGAGCAGTACTTC. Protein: CASSLVQGANEQYF.

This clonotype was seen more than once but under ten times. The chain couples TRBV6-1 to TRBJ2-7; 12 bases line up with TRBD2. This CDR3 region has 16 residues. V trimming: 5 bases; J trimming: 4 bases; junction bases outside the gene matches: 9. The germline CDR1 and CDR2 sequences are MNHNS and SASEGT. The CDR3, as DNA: TGTGCCAGCAGTTTACGGACTAGCGGGATAGTATACGAGCAGTACTTC. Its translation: CASSLRTSGIVYEQYF.

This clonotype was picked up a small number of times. This chain's CDR3 is CASSLWGLGSSYEQYF. The CDR3 DNA sequence: TGTGCCAGCAGCTTATGGGGTCTAGGGAGCTCCTACGAGCAGTACTTC. The V and J genes are TRBV7-2 and TRBJ2-7; perhaps TRBD2 as D (5 bases). Germline V gives CDR1 SGHTA, CDR2 FQGNSA. Trimming removed 2 bases at V and 0 bases at J, with 14 bases between. This CDR3 region has 16 residues.

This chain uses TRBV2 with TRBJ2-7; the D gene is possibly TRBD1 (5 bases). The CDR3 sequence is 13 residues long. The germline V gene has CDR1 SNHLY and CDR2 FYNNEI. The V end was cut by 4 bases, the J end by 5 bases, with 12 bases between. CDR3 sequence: CASSVRQKNEQYF. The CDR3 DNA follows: TGTGCCAGCAGTGTCCGACAGAAGAACGAGCAGTACTTC.

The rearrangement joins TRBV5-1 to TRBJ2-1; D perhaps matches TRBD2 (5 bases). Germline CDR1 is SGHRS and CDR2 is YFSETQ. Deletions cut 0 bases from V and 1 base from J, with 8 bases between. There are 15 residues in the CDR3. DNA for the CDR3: TGCGCCAGCAGCTTGGTCGGGGAGTCCTACAATGAGCAGTTCTTC. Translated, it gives CASSLVGESYNEQFF.

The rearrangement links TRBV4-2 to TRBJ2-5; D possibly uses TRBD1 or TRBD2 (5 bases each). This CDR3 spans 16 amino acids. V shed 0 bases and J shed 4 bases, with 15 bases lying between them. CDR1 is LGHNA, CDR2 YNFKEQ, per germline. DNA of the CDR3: TGTGCCAGCAGCCAAGATCGGGCAGTCGGGGCAGAGACCCAGTACTTC. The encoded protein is CASSQDRAVGAETQYF.

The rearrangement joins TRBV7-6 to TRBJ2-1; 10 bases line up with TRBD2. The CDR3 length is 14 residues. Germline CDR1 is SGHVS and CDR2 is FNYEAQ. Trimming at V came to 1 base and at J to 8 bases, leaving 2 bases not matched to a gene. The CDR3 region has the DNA TGTGCCAGCAGCTTAGAGCGGGGGGGCTATGAGCAGTTCTTC. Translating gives CASSLERGGYEQFF.

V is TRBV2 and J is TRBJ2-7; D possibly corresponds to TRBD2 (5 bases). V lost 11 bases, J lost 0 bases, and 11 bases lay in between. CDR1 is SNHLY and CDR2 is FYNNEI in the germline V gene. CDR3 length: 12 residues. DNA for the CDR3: TGTGCCGGGCGGGTAAGCTCCTACGAGCAGTACTTC. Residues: CAGRVSSYEQYF.

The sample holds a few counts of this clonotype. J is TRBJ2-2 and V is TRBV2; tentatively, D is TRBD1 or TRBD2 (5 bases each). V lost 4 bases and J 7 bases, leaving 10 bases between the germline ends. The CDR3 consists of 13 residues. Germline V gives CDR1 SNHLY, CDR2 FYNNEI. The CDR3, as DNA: TGTGCCAGCAGTGCCGAGAGGGGCGGGGAGCTGTTTTTT. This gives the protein CASSAERGGELFF.

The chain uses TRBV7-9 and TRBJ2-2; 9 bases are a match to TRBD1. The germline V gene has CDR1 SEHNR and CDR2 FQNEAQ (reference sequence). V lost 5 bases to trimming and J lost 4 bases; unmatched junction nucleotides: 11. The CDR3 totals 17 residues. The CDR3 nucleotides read TGTGCCAGCAGCCACTCCGGAGGACAGGGGACCACCGGGGAGCTGTTTTTT. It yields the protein CASSHSGGQGTTGELFF. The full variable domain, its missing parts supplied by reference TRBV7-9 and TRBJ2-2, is DTGVSQNPRHKITKRGQNVTFRCDPISEHNRLYWYRQTLGQGPEFLTYFQNEAQLEKSRLLSDRFSAERPKGSFSTLEIQRTEQGDSAMYLCASSHSGGQGTTGELFFGEGSRLTVL.